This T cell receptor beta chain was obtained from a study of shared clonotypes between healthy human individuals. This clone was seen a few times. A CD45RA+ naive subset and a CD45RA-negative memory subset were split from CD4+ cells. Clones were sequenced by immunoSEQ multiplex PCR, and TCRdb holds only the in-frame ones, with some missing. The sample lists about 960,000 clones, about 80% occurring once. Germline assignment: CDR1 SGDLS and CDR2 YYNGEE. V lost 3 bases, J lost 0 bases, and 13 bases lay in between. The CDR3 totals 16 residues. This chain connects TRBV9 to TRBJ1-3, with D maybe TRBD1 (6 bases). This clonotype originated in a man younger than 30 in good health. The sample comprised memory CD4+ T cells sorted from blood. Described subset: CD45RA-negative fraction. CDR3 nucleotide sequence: TGTGCCAGCAGCGCAGACAGGCCTGGCTCTGGAAACACCATATATTTT. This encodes CASSADRPGSGNTIYF. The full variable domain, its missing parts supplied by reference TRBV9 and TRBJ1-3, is DSGVTQTPKHLITATGQRVTLRCSPRSGDLSVYWYQQSLDQGLQFLIQYYNGEERAKGNILERFSAQQFPDLHSELNLSSLELGDSALYFCASSADRPGSGNTIYFGEGSWLTVV.